This TCR beta chain was obtained from a study of blood T cell repertoires in COVID-19. Study in general: Symptom resolution, clearance, or two negative PCRs marked the recovered donors of Cohort 3. Both acute and convalescent COVID-19 samples were obtained from the United States, Italy and Spain.

Recruits, aged roughly 18 to 89 years, lived in some 25 US areas. Participants were placed into cohorts based on the clinical history they reported. Produced via immunoSEQ multiplex PCR; TCRdb's table is partial and in-frame only. The sample consists of 200,000 to 250,000 clones, about 90% of them appearing once. Per germline, CDR1 SGHRS and CDR2 YFSETQ. The CDR3 extends over 14 amino acids. V was shortened by 0 bases and J by 3 bases, with 7 bases between the two germline ends. The gene calls are TRBV5-1 and TRBJ1-5; D call uncertain. This TCR derives from a woman in her fifties or sixties in a cohort exposed to, infected with or recovered from COVID-19 (not recorded which). Sequenced sample: PBMCs or T cells enriched from blood (not recorded which). CDR3 sequence reads: CASSLDSPNQPQHF. In DNA, the CDR3 is TGCGCCAGCAGCTTGGACAGCCCCAATCAGCCCCAGCATTTT.